The rows below give T cell receptor beta chains drawn from one sample of a study of shared clonotypes between healthy human individuals. Only in-frame clones appear in the TCRdb table, and some are missing; sequencing was by immunoSEQ multiplex PCR. This sample has 760,000 or so clones; 90% to 98% occur once, and the top ten carry less than 0.25%. The sequencing sample was made of naive CD8+ T cells sorted from blood. The origin of the receptors is a man aged 25-45 years in good health. Both conserved end residues are part of each CDR3. A D gene is named only where the DNA matches it firmly. Some rows have no size entry. The others give once, few or many, or a class for an expanded clone.

j_call | v_call | clone_size | d_call | cdr3_aa | cdr3_nt
TRBJ2-6 | TRBV4-2 | NA | NA | CASSQPYEGLGANVLTF | TGTGCCAGCAGCCAACCCTATGAGGGGCTTGGGGCCAACGTCCTGACTTTC
TRBJ1-2 | TRBV9 | once | NA | CASSGTDGANYGYTF | TGTGCCAGCAGCGGGACGGACGGCGCAAACTATGGCTACACCTTC
TRBJ2-5 | TRBV27 | NA | NA | CASSLLVGETQYF | TGTGCCAGCAGTTTATTGGTGGGGGAGACCCAGTACTTC
TRBJ2-3 | TRBV28 | NA | NA | CASSSRTNPYPTTDTQYF | TGTGCCAGCAGTTCCCGGACTAACCCTTACCCGACCACAGATACGCAGTATTTT
TRBJ2-7 | TRBV9 | NA | NA | CASSETREASYEQYF | TGTGCCAGCAGCGAGACCCGCGAGGCCTCCTACGAGCAGTACTTC
TRBJ2-7 | TRBV16 | NA | TRBD1 | CASSQLGGQGGYEQYF | TGTGCCAGCAGCCAATTAGGAGGACAGGGAGGCTACGAGCAGTACTTC
TRBJ2-7 | TRBV6-1 | NA | TRBD2 | CASTRTSGSYEQYF | TGTGCCAGCACCAGGACTAGCGGGAGTTACGAGCAGTACTTC
TRBJ2-7 | TRBV9 | NA | TRBD2 | CASSVADAGGLYEQYF | TGTGCCAGCAGCGTAGCCGACGCGGGAGGGCTCTACGAGCAGTACTTC
TRBJ1-1 | TRBV7-6 | NA | NA | CASSPGQNTEAFF | TGTGCCAGCAGCCCAGGACAGAACACTGAAGCTTTCTTT
TRBJ1-1 | TRBV27 | NA | TRBD1 | CASVSRWAGGKVYTEAFF | TGTGCCAGCGTAAGCCGTTGGGCAGGGGGAAAGGTTTATACTGAAGCTTTCTTT
TRBJ2-5 | TRBV5-1 | once | NA | CASSSEGGGSETQYF | TGCGCCAGCAGCTCCGAAGGGGGAGGGTCTGAGACCCAGTACTTC
TRBJ2-3 | TRBV15 | NA | TRBD2 | CATSRDLSIAGGLYTQYF | TGTGCCACCAGCAGAGATCTCAGTATAGCGGGAGGCCTATATACGCAGTATTTT
TRBJ1-2 | TRBV10-2 | NA | NA | CASSESEVFYGYTF | TGCGCCAGCAGTGAGTCTGAGGTTTTCTATGGCTACACCTTC
TRBJ2-7 | TRBV25-1 | NA | NA | CASSEGFFEQYF | TGTGCCAGCAGTGAGGGCTTCTTCGAGCAGTACTTC
TRBJ1-5 | TRBV28 | NA | NA | CASSFDWTHEISNQPQHF | TGTGCCAGCAGTTTTGATTGGACTCACGAGATTAGCAATCAGCCCCAGCATTTT
TRBJ1-5 | TRBV4-1 | NA | NA | CASSQVINQPQHF | TGCGCCAGCAGCCAAGTTATCAATCAGCCCCAGCATTTT
TRBJ2-2 | TRBV7-2 | NA | NA | CASSPPDRSHTGELFF | TGTGCCAGCAGCCCACCGGACCGTTCGCACACCGGGGAGCTGTTTTTT
TRBJ2-2 | TRBV9 | NA | NA | CASSDRMNTGELFF | TGTGCCAGCAGCGACCGTATGAACACCGGGGAGCTGTTTTTT
TRBJ1-2 | TRBV11-2 | NA | TRBD1 | CASSSQGALYGYTF | TGTGCCAGCAGCTCACAGGGGGCACTCTATGGCTACACCTTC
TRBJ2-7 | TRBV4-1 | once | TRBD2 | CASSQGQGTRDEQYF | TGCGCCAGCAGCCAAGGGCAAGGGACTAGGGACGAGCAGTACTTC
TRBJ2-7 | TRBV29-1 | NA | TRBD2 | CSVVGSGDSSYEQYF | TGCAGCGTTGTCGGTAGCGGGGATAGCTCCTACGAGCAGTACTTC
TRBJ2-1 | TRBV6-5 | NA | TRBD2 | CASRTSGSANEQFF | TGTGCCAGCAGAACTAGCGGGAGTGCCAATGAGCAGTTCTTC
TRBJ1-1 | TRBV10-1 | NA | NA | CASRTGRNTEAFF | TGCGCCAGCAGAACAGGGCGGAACACTGAAGCTTTCTTT
TRBJ2-7 | TRBV27 | once | NA | CASSFGGPTYEQYF | TGTGCCAGCAGTTTTGGGGGGCCGACCTACGAGCAGTACTTC
TRBJ2-5 | TRBV6-6 | once | TRBD2 | CASSALAGGVQETQYF | TGTGCCAGCAGTGCCCTAGCGGGAGGGGTCCAAGAGACCCAGTACTTC
TRBJ2-2 | TRBV27 | NA | NA | CASSFLTGELFF | TGTGCCAGCAGTTTCCTCACCGGGGAGCTGTTTTTT
TRBJ2-1 | TRBV7-8 | once | NA | CASSLGIGVPYNEQFF | TGTGCCAGCAGCTTAGGTATAGGGGTGCCCTACAATGAGCAGTTCTTC
TRBJ2-7 | TRBV14 | NA | TRBD2 | CASSQTSGRGTSQYF | TGTGCCAGCAGCCAGACTAGCGGGAGGGGGACATCTCAGTACTTC
TRBJ1-1 | TRBV7-9 | NA | NA | CASSLPITEAFF | TGTGCCAGCAGCCTGCCTATCACTGAAGCTTTCTTT
TRBJ2-7 | TRBV9 | NA | NA | CASSPVGRFSRDEQYF | TGTGCCAGCAGCCCGGTAGGTCGTTTTTCCAGGGACGAGCAGTACTTC
TRBJ2-7 | TRBV10-3 | NA | NA | CASRTDMDYEQYF | TGTGCCTCCCGGACGGACATGGACTACGAGCAGTACTTC
TRBJ2-1 | TRBV5-1 | NA | TRBD2 | CASRTSAYNEQFF | TGCGCCAGCAGGACTAGCGCCTACAATGAGCAGTTCTTC
TRBJ2-1 | TRBV19 | NA | NA | CASSYASDVSAPHTNEQFF | TGTGCCAGTAGTTACGCTAGCGATGTTTCGGCACCCCACACGAATGAGCAGTTCTTC
TRBJ2-7 | TRBV7-2 | NA | NA | CASSAPGSGAYEQYF | TGTGCCAGCAGCGCCCCAGGCTCAGGAGCCTACGAGCAGTACTTC
TRBJ1-2 | TRBV2 | NA | NA | CASPERGDSLYGYTF | TGTGCCAGCCCGGAGAGGGGGGATTCCCTCTATGGCTACACCTTC
TRBJ2-7 | TRBV7-2 | NA | TRBD2 | CASSLDIASGYEQYF | TGTGCCAGCAGCTTAGATATCGCTAGCGGCTACGAGCAGTACTTC
TRBJ1-1 | TRBV19 | once | NA | CASSLYAGTEAFF | TGTGCCAGTAGTTTATACGCCGGAACTGAAGCTTTCTTT
TRBJ2-7 | TRBV27 | NA | NA | CASSSREAPRGSEQYF | TGTGCCAGCAGTTCTCGGGAAGCTCCTCGGGGTAGCGAGCAGTACTTC
TRBJ2-7 | TRBV7-9 | NA | NA | CASSLDWGLFEQYF | TGTGCCAGCAGCTTAGATTGGGGGCTGTTCGAGCAGTACTTC
TRBJ2-5 | TRBV29-1 | NA | NA | CSVDRVQETQYF | TGCAGCGTTGATAGGGTCCAAGAGACCCAGTACTTC
TRBJ2-2 | TRBV5-7 | NA | NA | CASARGGTNTGELFF | TGTGCCAGTGCACGGGGCGGGACTAACACCGGGGAGCTGTTTTTT
TRBJ1-2 | TRBV10-3 | NA | NA | CAISETGFPGGYTF | TGTGCCATCAGTGAAACAGGGTTTCCAGGCGGCTACACCTTC
TRBJ2-1 | TRBV27 | NA | TRBD1 | CASSAGQGRAYNEQFF | TGTGCCAGCAGCGCTGGACAGGGTCGGGCCTACAATGAGCAGTTCTTC
TRBJ1-3 | TRBV2 | NA | TRBD1 | CASISGTGKGNTIYF | TGTGCCAGCATATCCGGGACAGGGAAAGGAAACACCATATATTTT
TRBJ2-3 | TRBV28 | NA | NA | CASRREVADTQYF | TGTGCCAGTCGGAGGGAGGTGGCAGATACGCAGTATTTT
TRBJ2-1 | TRBV11-2 | NA | NA | CASSSHRGGDKSYNEQFF | TGTGCCAGCAGCTCACACCGCGGAGGGGACAAGTCCTACAATGAGCAGTTCTTC
TRBJ2-2 | TRBV2 | NA | NA | CASSVRGNTGELFF | TGTGCCAGCAGTGTTCGCGGGAACACCGGGGAGCTGTTTTTT
TRBJ2-1 | TRBV29-1 | NA | NA | CSVEGGRERIYNEQFF | TGCAGCGTTGAAGGGGGGCGGGAGAGGATCTACAATGAGCAGTTCTTC
TRBJ1-2 | TRBV5-1 | once | NA | CASSPEEDIYGYTF | TGCGCCAGCAGCCCGGAGGAGGACATCTATGGCTACACCTTC
TRBJ2-1 | TRBV27 | NA | TRBD2 | CASSLASGNNEQFF | TGTGCCAGCAGTTTGGCTAGCGGGAACAATGAGCAGTTCTTC
TRBJ2-5 | TRBV11-2 | NA | NA | CASSLGHTRQIETQYF | TGTGCCAGCAGCCTAGGGCACACCCGGCAAATAGAGACCCAGTACTTC